These T cell receptor beta chains were read from a single sample in a study of blood T cell repertoires in COVID-19. Sequencing used immunoSEQ multiplex PCR; TCRdb keeps in-frame clones, though not all of them. Among about 400,000 clones, about 88% were seen once, and the ten largest hold roughly 7.1%. Sequencing was carried out using peripheral blood. These receptors originate from an older woman with COVID-19, enrolled during active disease. CDR3s include the opening cysteine and the closing phenylalanine or tryptophan. The D gene is left open where the match is weak. Expanded clones are given a class, and other clones once, few, many or no size at all.

V gene	clone size	D gene	J gene	CDR3 protein	CDR3 DNA
TRBV10-3	-	-	TRBJ2-3	CAISENRELSTDTQYF	TGTGCCATCAGTGAGAACAGGGAATTAAGCACAGATACGCAGTATTTT
TRBV5-1	-	-	TRBJ1-1	CASSLWGGPEAFF	TGCGCCAGCAGCTTGTGGGGGGGACCTGAAGCTTTCTTT
TRBV19	-	TRBD1	TRBJ1-1	CASSMGQVLGAFF	TGTGCCAGTAGTATGGGACAGGTGTTAGGAGCTTTCTTT
TRBV4-2	-	-	TRBJ2-6	CASSQDRRFGGFRSGANVLTF	TGTGCCAGCAGCCAAGATAGGCGGTTCGGGGGTTTTCGCTCTGGGGCCAACGTCCTGACTTTC
TRBV7-2	-	-	TRBJ2-1	CASSLMGSSYNEQFF	TGTGCCAGCAGCTTAATGGGGAGCTCCTACAATGAGCAGTTCTTC
TRBV7-6	-	TRBD1	TRBJ2-3	CASSGLQGTDTQYF	TGTGCCAGCAGCGGATTACAGGGGACAGATACGCAGTATTTT
TRBV2	once	TRBD1	TRBJ1-5	CASSLQGARNQPQHF	TGTGCCAGCAGCCTACAGGGGGCAAGGAATCAGCCCCAGCATTTT
TRBV19	-	TRBD1	TRBJ2-2	CASSIGGARGYTGELFF	TGTGCCAGTAGTATAGGAGGGGCCAGGGGGTACACCGGGGAGCTGTTTTTT
TRBV19	-	-	TRBJ2-6	CASSSAKGKLGPPVLTF	TGTGCCAGTAGTTCAGCAAAGGGGAAACTGGGGCCACCGGTCCTGACTTTC
TRBV7-8	-	-	TRBJ1-2	CASSLVRSIGGFGYTF	TGTGCCAGCAGCTTAGTCCGGTCGATAGGGGGATTTGGCTACACCTTC
TRBV7-9	-	-	TRBJ2-7	CASSPDGLRSYEQYF	TGTGCCAGCAGCCCTGATGGACTCCGCTCCTACGAGCAGTACTTC
TRBV28	-	TRBD1	TRBJ1-5	CASSRDSFNQPQHF	TGTGCCAGCAGCCGGGACAGTTTTAATCAGCCCCAGCATTTT
TRBV9	-	TRBD1	TRBJ1-3	CASSYTPGGENTIYF	TGTGCCAGCAGCTATACCCCAGGGGGCGAAAACACCATATATTTT
TRBV7-6	once	-	TRBJ2-5	CASSPGETQYF	TGTGCCAGCAGCCCAGGGGAGACCCAGTACTTC
TRBV5-6	few	TRBD1	TRBJ2-2	CASRWGTGHTGELFF	TGTGCCAGCAGGTGGGGGACAGGCCACACCGGGGAGCTGTTTTTT
TRBV5-6	-	TRBD1	TRBJ2-2	CASSLRARGHFNTGELFF	TGTGCCAGCAGCTTGAGGGCCAGGGGGCATTTCAACACCGGGGAGCTGTTTTTT
TRBV19	-	TRBD2	TRBJ2-7	CASRETTSGGRYEQYF	TGTGCCAGTAGGGAGACGACTAGCGGGGGCCGCTACGAGCAGTACTTC
TRBV2	-	-	TRBJ2-3	CASSQGSLGTDTQYF	TGTGCCAGCAGTCAAGGGAGCCTTGGCACAGATACGCAGTATTTT
TRBV12-3/TRBV12-4	-	TRBD1	TRBJ1-2	CASRGQGGYGYTF	TGTGCCAGCAGAGGACAGGGGGGCTATGGCTACACCTTC
TRBV5-1	-	-	TRBJ2-3	CASSLTGSQADTQYF	TGCGCCAGCAGCTTGACAGGGTCCCAGGCAGATACGCAGTATTTT
TRBV5-4	-	TRBD1	TRBJ1-1	CASSLGGTGDTEAFF	TGTGCCAGCAGCTTGGGTGGGACAGGGGACACTGAAGCTTTCTTT
TRBV6-5	once	TRBD1	TRBJ1-5	CASSQTGGWGPQHF	TGTGCCAGCAGTCAAACAGGGGGCTGGGGGCCCCAGCATTTT
TRBV30	-	TRBD1	TRBJ2-4	CAWMVGTGKNIQYF	TGTGCCTGGATGGTCGGGACAGGTAAAAACATTCAGTACTTC
TRBV2	-	TRBD1	TRBJ2-7	CASSPGTGGSDEQYF	TGTGCCAGCAGTCCCGGGACAGGGGGCAGCGACGAGCAGTACTTC
TRBV27	-	-	TRBJ2-1	CASSLRQFYNEQFF	TGTGCCAGCAGTTTGAGGCAGTTCTACAATGAGCAGTTCTTC
TRBV11-3	few	-	TRBJ1-1	CASNNLQSDTEAFF	TGTGCCAGCAACAACCTACAGTCGGACACTGAAGCTTTCTTT
TRBV4-2	-	-	TRBJ2-2	CASSQDRAGANTGELFF	TGTGCCAGCAGCCAAGATCGGGCGGGGGCCAACACCGGGGAGCTGTTTTTT
TRBV6-5	-	-	TRBJ1-5	CASGRAQGSNQPQHF	TGTGCCAGCGGCAGGGCGCAAGGAAGCAATCAGCCCCAGCATTTT
TRBV25-1	-	-	TRBJ1-3	CASSAYREGNTIYF	TGTGCCAGCAGTGCCTACAGGGAAGGAAACACCATATATTTT
TRBV3-1/TRBV3-2	-	-	TRBJ2-3	CASTRGDTQYF	TGTGCCAGCACCCGCGGGGATACGCAGTATTTT
TRBV11-3	-	TRBD2	TRBJ2-1	CASSLSGGDNEQFF	TGTGCCAGCAGCTTGAGCGGGGGGGACAATGAGCAGTTCTTC
TRBV6-1	-	-	TRBJ1-2	CASSEAASKNGGYTF	TGTGCCAGCAGTGAAGCGGCCTCCAAAAACGGGGGCTACACCTTC
TRBV9	-	TRBD2	TRBJ2-1	CASSVRGSGGNNEQFF	TGTGCCAGCAGCGTTAGGGGTAGCGGGGGCAACAATGAGCAGTTCTTC
TRBV7-2	-	-	TRBJ1-1	CASSLRGGRWTEAFF	TGTGCCAGCAGCTTACGGGGGGGTCGGTGGACTGAAGCTTTCTTT